This T cell receptor beta chain was retrieved from a study of CD8+CD57+ T cells in acquired aplastic anemia. Genomic DNA templated the TCR beta VDJ and CDR3 profiling. TCRdb re-called the reads with MiXCR, one entry per CDR3 protein. The sample holds 210,000 or so distinct CDR3 sequences, roughly 50% seen once. Germline V lookup: CDR1 SQVTM, CDR2 ANQGSEA. V was shortened by 4 bases and J by 0 bases, with 9 bases between the two germline ends. This CDR3 contains 13 residues. Whole-study results and caveats: Patients versus controls showed no significant CD8+ Simpson's diversity difference. Overlap between patients and controls comprised some 31 CD8+ CDR3 sequences.

With respect to this clonotype: Its antigen is undetermined.

All patients picked for sequencing had shown, by flow cytometry, an expansion of CD8+CD57+ cells. All participating patients were living with severe acquired aplastic anemia. The J gene is TRBJ1-2, the V gene TRBV29-1, with D unresolved. The sequenced material came from sorted CD4+, CD8+, or CD8+CD57+ T cells (not recorded which) from PBMCs. This receptor was taken from a human donor with aplastic anemia. CDR3 in DNA: TGCAGCGTTGTCGATGGGGCTAACTATGGCTACACCTTC. As protein: CSVVDGANYGYTF.